This T cell receptor (beta chain) was sequenced for a study of shared clonotypes between healthy human individuals. As regards this clone: The target antigen is unknown.

There are 14 residues in the CDR3. The germline gives CDR1 SQVTM, CDR2 ANQGSEA. The ends were cut back, 6 bases at V and 3 bases at J, with 12 bases in the middle. Generated by immunoSEQ multiplex PCR, the TCRdb table keeps only in-frame clones and is missing some. Of around 1,000,000 clones listed, roughly 80% are singletons. Findings and caveats of the study: Limitation of the genetic and exposure-history diversity represented came from the few donors. For naive CD4 cells, roughly 4.6% of clonotypes were shared across several donors. Non-shared clonotypes had lower generation probabilities than clonotypes shared by all four sorted-subset donors.

What was sequenced was memory CD4+ T cells from PBMCs. The sample's subset: CD45RA-negative fraction. The receptor's source is a man aged 18 to 35 in good health. Some clones in this sample may be carry-over from other donors' samples. The V call is TRBV29-1, the J call TRBJ2-6; no clear D. The CDR3 is CSVEKYLGANVLTF. DNA of the CDR3: TGCAGCGTCGAAAAATACCTTGGGGCCAACGTCCTGACTTTC.